These 6 T cell receptor beta chains were all obtained from the same sample, sequenced in a study of siplizumab effects on memory and regulatory T cells. The table came from immunoSEQ multiplex PCR; TCRdb's copy has only in-frame clones and leaves some out. Here the sample spans 50,000 or so clones, 85% to 95% being singletons. The sample taken for sequencing was CD8+ T cells sorted from blood. The origin of the receptors is a human donor in good health.

The V and J genes are TRBV6-1 and TRBJ1-3; perhaps TRBD1 as D (5 bases). This CDR3 contains 15 residues. CDR1 and CDR2 (germline): MNHNS, SASEGT. Trimming shortened V by 3 bases and J by 4 bases, and 13 bases separated the two germline ends. The CDR3 DNA reads TGTGCCAGCAGTGAGTGGGGGTTCTCCGGAAACACCATATATTTT. Amino acids: CASSEWGFSGNTIYF.

This rearrangement joins TRBV28 to TRBJ2-7; 16 bases are a match to TRBD2. This CDR3 contains 16 residues. Unmatched junction bases numbered 4, after V lost 4 bases and J lost 4 bases. Looked up from germline, CDR1 is MDHEN and CDR2 is SYDVKM. The CDR3 region has the DNA TGTGCCAGCAGTTCACAGGGACTAGCGGGGGGGTACGAGCAGTACTTC. Translation gives CASSSQGLAGGYEQYF.

The CDR3 region has the DNA TGTGCCAGCAGACCCACTCGCCTACAAGAGACCCAGTACTTC. Its protein product is CASRPTRLQETQYF. The J gene is TRBJ2-5, the V gene TRBV6-5; D gene ambiguous. V lost 6 bases to trimming and J lost 2 bases, with 13 bases between them. Germline V gene sequence: CDR1 MNHEY, CDR2 SVGAGI. This CDR3 is 14 amino acids long.

This rearrangement joins TRBV14 to TRBJ1-2, with a possible D match to TRBD1 (6 bases). The germline V gene has CDR1 SGHDN and CDR2 FVKESK. The CDR3 loop spans 15 amino acids. V lost 1 base and J 8 bases, leaving 17 bases between the germline ends. CDR3: CASSQAGTRRGGYTF. In DNA, the CDR3 is TGTGCCAGCAGCCAAGCAGGGACCCGAAGGGGGGGCTACACCTTC.

The chain employs TRBV6-1 and TRBJ1-2; possibly TRBD1 for D (5 bases). Germline loops: CDR1 MNHNS, CDR2 SASEGT. Trimming stripped 5 bases from V and 7 bases from J, with 14 bases between. The length of the CDR3 is 13 residues. The DNA for the CDR3 is TGTGCCAGCAGTCCCACGGGGCCCGGTGGCTACACCTTC. This encodes CASSPTGPGGYTF.

The chain carries TRBV5-6 and TRBJ1-5; D may be TRBD1 (5 bases). Germline assignment: CDR1 SGHDT and CDR2 YYEEEE. V lost 2 bases to trimming and J lost 2 bases, with 14 bases between them. There are 16 residues in the CDR3. The CDR3 sequence: CASSLWQGMGNQPQHF. The CDR3 DNA sequence: TGTGCCAGCAGCTTATGGCAGGGAATGGGCAATCAGCCCCAGCATTTT.